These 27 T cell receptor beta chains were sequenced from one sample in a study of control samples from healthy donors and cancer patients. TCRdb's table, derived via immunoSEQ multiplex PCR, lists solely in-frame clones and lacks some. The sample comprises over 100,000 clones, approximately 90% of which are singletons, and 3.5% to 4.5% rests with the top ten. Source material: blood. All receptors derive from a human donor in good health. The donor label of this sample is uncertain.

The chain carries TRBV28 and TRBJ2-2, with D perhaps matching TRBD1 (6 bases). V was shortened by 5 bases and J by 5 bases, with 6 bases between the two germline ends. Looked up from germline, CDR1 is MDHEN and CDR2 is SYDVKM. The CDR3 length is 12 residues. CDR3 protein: CASSRGTGELFF. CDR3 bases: TGTGCCAGCAGTAGGGGGACCGGGGAGCTGTTTTTT.

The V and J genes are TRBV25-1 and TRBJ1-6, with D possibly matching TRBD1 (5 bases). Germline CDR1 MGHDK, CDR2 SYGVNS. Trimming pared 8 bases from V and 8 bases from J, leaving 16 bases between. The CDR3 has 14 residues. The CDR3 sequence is CASRKAGWDSPLHF. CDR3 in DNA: TGTGCCAGCCGAAAGGCAGGGTGGGATTCACCCCTCCACTTT.

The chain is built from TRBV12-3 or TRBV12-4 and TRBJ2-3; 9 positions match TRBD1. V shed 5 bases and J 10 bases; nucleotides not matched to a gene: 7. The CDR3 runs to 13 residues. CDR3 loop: CASSTGQGISQYF. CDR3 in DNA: TGTGCCAGCAGTACCGGACAGGGGATTTCGCAGTATTTT.

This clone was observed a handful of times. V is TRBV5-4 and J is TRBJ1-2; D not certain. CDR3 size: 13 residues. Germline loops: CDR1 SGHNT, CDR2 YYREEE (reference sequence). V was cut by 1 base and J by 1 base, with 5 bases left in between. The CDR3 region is CASSLWSNYGYTF. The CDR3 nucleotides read TGTGCCAGCAGCTTGTGGAGTAACTATGGCTACACCTTC.

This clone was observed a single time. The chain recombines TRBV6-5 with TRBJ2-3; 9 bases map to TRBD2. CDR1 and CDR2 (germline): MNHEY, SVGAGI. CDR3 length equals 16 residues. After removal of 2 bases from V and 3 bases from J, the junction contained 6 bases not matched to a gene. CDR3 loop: CASSYGSSGTTDTQYF. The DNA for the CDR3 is TGTGCCAGCAGTTACGGGTCTAGCGGGACGACAGATACGCAGTATTTT.

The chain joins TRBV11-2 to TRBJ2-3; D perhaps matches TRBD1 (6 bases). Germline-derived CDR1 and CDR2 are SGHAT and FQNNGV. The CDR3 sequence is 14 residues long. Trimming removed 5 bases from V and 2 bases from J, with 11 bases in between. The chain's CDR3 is CASSPGVNTDTQYF. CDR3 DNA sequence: TGTGCCAGCAGCCCAGGGGTGAACACAGATACGCAGTATTTT.

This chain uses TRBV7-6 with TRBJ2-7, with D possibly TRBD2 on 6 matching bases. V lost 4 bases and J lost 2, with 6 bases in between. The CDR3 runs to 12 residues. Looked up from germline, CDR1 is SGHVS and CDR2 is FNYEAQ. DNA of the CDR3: TGTGCCAGCAGCTCGGGGGCCTACGAGCAGTACTTC. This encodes CASSSGAYEQYF.

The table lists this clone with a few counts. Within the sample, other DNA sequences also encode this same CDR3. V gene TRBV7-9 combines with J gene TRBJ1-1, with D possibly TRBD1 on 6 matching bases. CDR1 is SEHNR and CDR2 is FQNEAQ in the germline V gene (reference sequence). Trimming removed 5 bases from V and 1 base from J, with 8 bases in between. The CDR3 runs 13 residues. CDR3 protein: CASSLTGNTEAFF. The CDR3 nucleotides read TGTGCCAGCAGCCTGACAGGGAACACTGAAGCTTTCTTT.

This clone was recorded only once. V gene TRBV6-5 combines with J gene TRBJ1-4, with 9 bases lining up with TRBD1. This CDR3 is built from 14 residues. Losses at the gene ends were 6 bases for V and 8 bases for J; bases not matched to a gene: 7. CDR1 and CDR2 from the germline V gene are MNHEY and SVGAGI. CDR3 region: CASRGQGRSEKLFF. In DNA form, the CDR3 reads TGTGCCAGCAGGGGACAGGGTCGGTCAGAAAAACTGTTTTTT.

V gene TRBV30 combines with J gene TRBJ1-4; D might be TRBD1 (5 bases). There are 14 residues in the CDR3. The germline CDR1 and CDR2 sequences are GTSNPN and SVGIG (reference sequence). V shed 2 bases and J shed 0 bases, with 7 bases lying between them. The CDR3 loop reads CAWSTGTTNEKLFF. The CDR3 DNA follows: TGTGCCTGGAGTACAGGCACAACTAATGAAAAACTGTTTTTT. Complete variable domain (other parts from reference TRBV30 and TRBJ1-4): SQTIHQWPATLVQPVGSPLSLECTVEGTSNPNLYWYRQAAGRGLQLLFYSVGIGQISSEVPQNLSASRPQDRQFILSSKKLLLSDSGFYLCAWSTGTTNEKLFFGSGTQLSVL.

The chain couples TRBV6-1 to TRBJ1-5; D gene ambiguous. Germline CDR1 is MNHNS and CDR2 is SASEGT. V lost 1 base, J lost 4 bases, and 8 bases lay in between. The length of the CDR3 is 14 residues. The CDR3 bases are TGTGCCAGCAGTGAAGGCCGAAAAAATCAGCCCCAGCATTTT. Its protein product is CASSEGRKNQPQHF.

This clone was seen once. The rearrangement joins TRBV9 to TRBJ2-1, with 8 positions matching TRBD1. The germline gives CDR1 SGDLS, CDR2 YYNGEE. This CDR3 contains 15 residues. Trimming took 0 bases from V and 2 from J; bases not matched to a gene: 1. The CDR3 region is CASSVETGAYNEQFF. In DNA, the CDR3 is TGTGCCAGCAGCGTAGAGACAGGGGCCTACAATGAGCAGTTCTTC. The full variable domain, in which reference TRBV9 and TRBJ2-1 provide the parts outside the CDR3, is DSGVTQTPKHLITATGQRVTLRCSPRSGDLSVYWYQQSLDQGLQFLIQYYNGEERAKGNILERFSAQQFPDLHSELNLSSLELGDSALYFCASSVETGAYNEQFFGPGTRLTVL.

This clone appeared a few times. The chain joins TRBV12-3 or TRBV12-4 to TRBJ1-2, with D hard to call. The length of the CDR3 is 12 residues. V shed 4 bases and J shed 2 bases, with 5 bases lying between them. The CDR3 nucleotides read TGTGCCAGCAGTTATCTCAACTATGGCTACACCTTC. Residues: CASSYLNYGYTF.

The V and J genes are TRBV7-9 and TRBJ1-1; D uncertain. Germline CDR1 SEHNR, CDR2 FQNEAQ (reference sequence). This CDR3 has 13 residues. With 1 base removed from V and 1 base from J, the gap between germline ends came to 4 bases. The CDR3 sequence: CASSLGSNTEAFF. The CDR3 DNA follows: TGTGCCAGCAGCTTAGGTTCGAACACTGAAGCTTTCTTT.

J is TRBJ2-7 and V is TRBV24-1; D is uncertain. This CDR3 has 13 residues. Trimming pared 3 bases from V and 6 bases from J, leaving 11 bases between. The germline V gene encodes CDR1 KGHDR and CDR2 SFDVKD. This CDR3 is CATSDGHPPEQYF. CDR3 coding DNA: TGTGCCACCAGTGATGGGCACCCTCCCGAGCAGTACTTC.

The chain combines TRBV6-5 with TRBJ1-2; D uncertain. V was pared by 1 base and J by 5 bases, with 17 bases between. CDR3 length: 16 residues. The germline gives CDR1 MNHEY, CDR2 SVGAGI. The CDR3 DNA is TGTGCCAGCAGTTACTATTCTACATCCAGATCTTATGGCTACACCTTC. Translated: CASSYYSTSRSYGYTF.

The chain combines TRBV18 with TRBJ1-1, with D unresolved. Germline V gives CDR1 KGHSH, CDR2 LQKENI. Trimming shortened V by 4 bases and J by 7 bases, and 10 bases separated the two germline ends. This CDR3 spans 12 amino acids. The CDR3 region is CASSLGTDEAFF. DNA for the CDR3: TGTGCCAGCTCACTAGGCACAGATGAAGCTTTCTTT.

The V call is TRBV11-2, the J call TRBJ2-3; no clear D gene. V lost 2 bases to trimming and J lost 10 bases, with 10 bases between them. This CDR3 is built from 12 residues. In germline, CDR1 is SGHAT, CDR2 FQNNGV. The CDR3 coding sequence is TGTGCCAGCAGCTTATGGGTTGAATCGCAGTATTTT. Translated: CASSLWVESQYF.

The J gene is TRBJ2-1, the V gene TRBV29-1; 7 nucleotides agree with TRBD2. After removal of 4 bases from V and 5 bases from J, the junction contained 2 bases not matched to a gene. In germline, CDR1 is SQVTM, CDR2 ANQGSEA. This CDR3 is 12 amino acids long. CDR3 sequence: CSVGLAHNEQFF. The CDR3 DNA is TGCAGCGTTGGACTAGCCCACAATGAGCAGTTCTTC.

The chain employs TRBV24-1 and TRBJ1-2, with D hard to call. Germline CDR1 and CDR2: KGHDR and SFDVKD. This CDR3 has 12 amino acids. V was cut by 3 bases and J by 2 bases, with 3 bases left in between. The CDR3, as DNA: TGTGCCACCAGTGATCACAACTATGGCTACACCTTC. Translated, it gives CATSDHNYGYTF.

Here the CDR3 DNA reads TGTGCCAGCAGTTTCACCGGGGCCGGTAACTATGGCTACACCTTC. This encodes CASSFTGAGNYGYTF. The chain has TRBV28 and TRBJ1-2, with D perhaps matching TRBD1 (5 bases). V shed 3 bases and J shed 1 base, with 12 bases lying between them. The CDR3 is made up of 15 amino acids. From germline, CDR1 is MDHEN and CDR2 SYDVKM.

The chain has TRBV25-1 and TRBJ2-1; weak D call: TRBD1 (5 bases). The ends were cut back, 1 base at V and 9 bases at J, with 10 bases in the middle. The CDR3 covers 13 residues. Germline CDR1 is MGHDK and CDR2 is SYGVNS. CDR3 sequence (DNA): TGTGCCAGCAGTGAATTTGGAACAGGTGAGCAGTTCTTC. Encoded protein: CASSEFGTGEQFF. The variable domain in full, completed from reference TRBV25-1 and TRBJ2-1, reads EADIYQTPRYLVIGTGKKITLECSQTMGHDKMYWYQQDPGMELHLIHYSYGVNSTEKGDLSSESTVSRIRTEHFPLTLESARPSHTSQYLCASSEFGTGEQFFGPGTRLTVL.

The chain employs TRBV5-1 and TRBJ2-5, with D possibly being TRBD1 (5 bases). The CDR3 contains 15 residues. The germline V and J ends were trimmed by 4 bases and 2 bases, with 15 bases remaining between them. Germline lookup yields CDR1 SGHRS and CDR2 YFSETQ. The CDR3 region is CASSGKTVPQETQYF. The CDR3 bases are TGCGCCAGCAGCGGAAAGACAGTTCCTCAAGAGACCCAGTACTTC.

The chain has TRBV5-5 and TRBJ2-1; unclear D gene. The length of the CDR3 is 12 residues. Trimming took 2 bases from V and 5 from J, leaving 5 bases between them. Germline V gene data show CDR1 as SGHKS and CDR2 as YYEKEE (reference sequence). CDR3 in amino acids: CASSFGDNEQFF. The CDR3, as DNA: TGTGCCAGCAGCTTTGGGGACAATGAGCAGTTCTTC. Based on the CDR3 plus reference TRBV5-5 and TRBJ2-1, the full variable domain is DAGVTQSPTHLIKTRGQQVTLRCSPISGHKSVSWYQQVLGQGPQFIFQYYEKEERGRGNFPDRFSARQFPNYSSELNVNALLLGDSALYLCASSFGDNEQFFGPGTRLTVL.

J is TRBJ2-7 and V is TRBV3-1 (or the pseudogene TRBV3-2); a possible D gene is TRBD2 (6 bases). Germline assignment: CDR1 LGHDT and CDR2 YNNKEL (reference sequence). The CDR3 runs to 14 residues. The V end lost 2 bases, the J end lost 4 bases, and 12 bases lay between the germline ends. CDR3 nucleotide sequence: TGTGCCAGCAGCCAAACCAATGGAGGGTACGAGCAGTACTTC. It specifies CASSQTNGGYEQYF.

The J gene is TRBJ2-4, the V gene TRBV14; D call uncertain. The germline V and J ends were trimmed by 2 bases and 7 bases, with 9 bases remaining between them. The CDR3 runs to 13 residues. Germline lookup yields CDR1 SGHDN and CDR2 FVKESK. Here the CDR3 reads CASSQISANIQYF. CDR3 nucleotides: TGTGCCAGCAGCCAAATCTCCGCGAACATTCAGTACTTC.

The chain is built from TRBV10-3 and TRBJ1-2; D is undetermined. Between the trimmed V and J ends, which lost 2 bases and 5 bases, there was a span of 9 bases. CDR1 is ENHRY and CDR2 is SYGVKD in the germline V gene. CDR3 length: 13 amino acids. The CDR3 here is CAISEVAVYGYTF. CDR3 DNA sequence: TGTGCCATCAGTGAGGTGGCAGTTTATGGCTACACCTTC.